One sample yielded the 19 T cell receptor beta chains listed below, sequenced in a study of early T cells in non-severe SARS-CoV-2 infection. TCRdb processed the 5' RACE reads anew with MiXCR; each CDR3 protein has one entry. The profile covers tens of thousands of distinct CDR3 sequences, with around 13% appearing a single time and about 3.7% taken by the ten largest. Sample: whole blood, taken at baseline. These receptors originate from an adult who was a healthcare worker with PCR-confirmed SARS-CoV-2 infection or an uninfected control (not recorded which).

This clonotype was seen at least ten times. The CDR3 bases are TGTGCCAGCAGCGGACCGCTCGCCTACGAGCAGTACTTC. Protein sequence: CASSGPLAYEQYF. This rearrangement joins TRBV7-8 to TRBJ2-7; no clear D. V lost 5 bases and J lost 2, with 10 bases in between. This CDR3 has 13 amino acids. CDR1 and CDR2 from the germline V gene are SGHVS and FQNEAQ.

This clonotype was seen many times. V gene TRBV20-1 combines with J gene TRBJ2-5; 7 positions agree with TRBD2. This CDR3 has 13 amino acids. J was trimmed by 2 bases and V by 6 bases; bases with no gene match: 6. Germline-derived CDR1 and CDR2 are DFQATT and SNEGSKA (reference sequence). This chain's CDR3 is CSASGTTQETQYF. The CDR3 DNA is TGCAGTGCCAGCGGGACTACACAAGAGACCCAGTACTTC.

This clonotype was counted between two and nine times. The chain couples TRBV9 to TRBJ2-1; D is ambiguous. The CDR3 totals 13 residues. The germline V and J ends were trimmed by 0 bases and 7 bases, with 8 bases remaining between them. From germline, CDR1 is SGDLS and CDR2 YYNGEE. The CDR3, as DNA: TGTGCCAGCAGCGTAGCTCCCAGTAATGAGCAGTTCTTC. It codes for CASSVAPSNEQFF.

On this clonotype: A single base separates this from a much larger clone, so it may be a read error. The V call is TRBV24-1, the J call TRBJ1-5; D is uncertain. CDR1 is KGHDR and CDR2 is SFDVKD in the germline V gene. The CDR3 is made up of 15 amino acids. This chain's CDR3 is CATSDSSGSNQPQRF. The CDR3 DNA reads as TGTGCCACCAGTGATTCGTCGGGGAGCAATCAGCCCCAGCGTTTT.

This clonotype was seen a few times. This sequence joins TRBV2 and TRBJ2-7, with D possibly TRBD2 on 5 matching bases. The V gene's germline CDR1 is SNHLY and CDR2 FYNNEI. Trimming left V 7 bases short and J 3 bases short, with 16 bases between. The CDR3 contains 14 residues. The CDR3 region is CASTDGKTNYEQYF. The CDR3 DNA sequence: TGTGCCAGCACCGACGGGAAAACGAACTACGAGCAGTACTTC.

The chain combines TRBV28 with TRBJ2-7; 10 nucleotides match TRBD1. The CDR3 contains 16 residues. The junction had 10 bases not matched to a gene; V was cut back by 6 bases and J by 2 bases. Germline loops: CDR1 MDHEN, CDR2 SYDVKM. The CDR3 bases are TGTGCCAGCAGCCCCGCCGGAGGACAGGGGGCCTACGAGCAGTACTTC. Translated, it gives CASSPAGGQGAYEQYF.

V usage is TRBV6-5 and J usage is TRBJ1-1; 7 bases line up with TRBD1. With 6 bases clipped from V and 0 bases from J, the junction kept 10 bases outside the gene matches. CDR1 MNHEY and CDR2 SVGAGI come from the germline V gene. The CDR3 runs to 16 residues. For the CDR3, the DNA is TGTGCCAGCAGACGCCGGGACAGCGTAATGAACACTGAAGCTTTCTTT. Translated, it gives CASRRRDSVMNTEAFF.

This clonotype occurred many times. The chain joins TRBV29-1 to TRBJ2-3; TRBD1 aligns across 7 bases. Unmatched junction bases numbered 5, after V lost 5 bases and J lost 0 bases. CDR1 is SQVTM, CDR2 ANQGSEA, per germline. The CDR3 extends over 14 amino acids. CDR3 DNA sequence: TGCAGCGTTACAGGGGTTCTAAGCACAGATACGCAGTATTTT. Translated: CSVTGVLSTDTQYF.

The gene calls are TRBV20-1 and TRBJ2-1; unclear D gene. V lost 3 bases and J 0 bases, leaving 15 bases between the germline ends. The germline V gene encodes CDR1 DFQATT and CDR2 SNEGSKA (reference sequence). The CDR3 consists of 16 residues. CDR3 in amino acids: CSARAHSQSSYNEQFF. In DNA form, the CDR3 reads TGCAGTGCTAGGGCCCACTCCCAGAGCTCCTACAATGAGCAGTTCTTC.

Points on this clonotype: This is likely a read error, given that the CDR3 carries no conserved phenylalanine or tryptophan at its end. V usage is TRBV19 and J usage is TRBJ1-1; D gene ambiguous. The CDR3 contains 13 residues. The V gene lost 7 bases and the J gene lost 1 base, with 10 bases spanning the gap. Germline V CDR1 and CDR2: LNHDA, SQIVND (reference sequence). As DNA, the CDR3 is TGTGCCAGTATTAACCGGGGGAACACTGAAGCTTTCCTT. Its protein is CASINRGNTEAFL.

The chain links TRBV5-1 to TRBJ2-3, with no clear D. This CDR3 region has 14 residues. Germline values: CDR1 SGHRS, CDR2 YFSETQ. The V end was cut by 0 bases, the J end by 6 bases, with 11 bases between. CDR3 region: CASSLEYLRDTQYF. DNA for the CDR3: TGCGCCAGCAGCTTGGAATACCTCAGGGATACGCAGTATTTT.

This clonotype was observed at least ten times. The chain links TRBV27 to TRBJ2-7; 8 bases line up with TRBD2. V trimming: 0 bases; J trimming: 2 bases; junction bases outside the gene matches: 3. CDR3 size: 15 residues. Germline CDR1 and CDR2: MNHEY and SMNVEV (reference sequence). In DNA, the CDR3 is TGTGCCAGCAGTTTATCAGTAGCGGGAACCTACGAGCAGTACTTC. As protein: CASSLSVAGTYEQYF.

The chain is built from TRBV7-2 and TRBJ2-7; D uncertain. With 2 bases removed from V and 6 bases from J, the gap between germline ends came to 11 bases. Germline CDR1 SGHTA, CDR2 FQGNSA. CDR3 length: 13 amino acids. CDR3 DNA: TGTGCCAGCAGCTTAAGACCTTCACGCGAGCAGTACTTC. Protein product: CASSLRPSREQYF.

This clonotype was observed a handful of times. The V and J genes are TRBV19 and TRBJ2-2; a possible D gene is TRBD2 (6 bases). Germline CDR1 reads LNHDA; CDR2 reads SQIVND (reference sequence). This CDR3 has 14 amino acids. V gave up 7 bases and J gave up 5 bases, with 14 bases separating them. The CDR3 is CASKPSATTGELFF. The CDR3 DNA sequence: TGTGCCAGTAAGCCTAGCGCAACTACCGGGGAGCTGTTTTTT.

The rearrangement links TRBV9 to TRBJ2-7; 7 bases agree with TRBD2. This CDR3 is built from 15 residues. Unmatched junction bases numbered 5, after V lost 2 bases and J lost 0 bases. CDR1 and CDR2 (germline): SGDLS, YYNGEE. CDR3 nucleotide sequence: TGTGCCAGCAGCGTCCGGGACTACCCCTCCTACGAGCAGTACTTC. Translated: CASSVRDYPSYEQYF.

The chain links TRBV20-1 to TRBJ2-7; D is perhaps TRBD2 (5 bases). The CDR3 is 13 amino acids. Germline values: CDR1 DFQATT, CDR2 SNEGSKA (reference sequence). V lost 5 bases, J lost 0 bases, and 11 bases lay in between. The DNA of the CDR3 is TGCAGTGCTGATTCGGGAACCTCCTACGAGCAGTACTTC. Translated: CSADSGTSYEQYF.

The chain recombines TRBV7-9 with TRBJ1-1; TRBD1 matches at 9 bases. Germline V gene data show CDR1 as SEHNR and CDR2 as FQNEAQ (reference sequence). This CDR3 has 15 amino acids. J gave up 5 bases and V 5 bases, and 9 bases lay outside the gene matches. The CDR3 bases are TGTGCCAGCAGCAATAACAGGGGGCTGAGTACTGAAGCTTTCTTT. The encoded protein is CASSNNRGLSTEAFF.

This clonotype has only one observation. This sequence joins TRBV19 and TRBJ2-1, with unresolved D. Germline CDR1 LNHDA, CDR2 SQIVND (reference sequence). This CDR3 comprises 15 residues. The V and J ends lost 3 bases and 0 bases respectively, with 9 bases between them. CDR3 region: CASSMAAASYNEQFF. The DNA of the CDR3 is TGTGCCAGTAGTATGGCGGCGGCCTCCTACAATGAGCAGTTCTTC.

DNA for the CDR3: TGTGCCAGCTCACCATTAGCCAATAGACAGCCCCAGCATTTT. Translating gives CASSPLANRQPQHF. The V gene is TRBV18, the J gene TRBJ1-5; D unresolved. Germline-derived CDR1 and CDR2 are KGHSH and LQKENI. This CDR3 is built from 14 residues. V lost 2 bases and J 7 bases, leaving 12 bases between the germline ends.